What follows are 5 T cell receptor beta chains derived from one specimen sequenced in a study of blood T cell repertoires in COVID-19. This table comes from immunoSEQ multiplex PCR, and its TCRdb copy is limited to in-frame clones, with some not included. The sample lists over 90,000 clones, approximately 88% occurring once. Sample: peripheral blood. These receptor sequences come from a human donor in a cohort sampled during active COVID-19.

The rearrangement joins TRBV5-5 to TRBJ1-5; TRBD1 might be the D (5 bases). The V and J ends lost 0 bases and 5 bases respectively, with 18 bases between them. In germline, CDR1 is SGHKS, CDR2 YYEKEE (reference sequence). This CDR3 region has 17 residues. The CDR3 spells CASSLVGGTVGYQPQHF. The CDR3 nucleotides are TGTGCCAGCAGCTTGGTAGGCGGGACTGTCGGATATCAGCCCCAGCATTTT.

The chain employs TRBV3-1 (or the pseudogene TRBV3-2) and TRBJ1-2; 7 nucleotides agree with TRBD1. The CDR3 length is 16 residues. J was trimmed by 4 bases and V by 1 base; bases with no gene match: 9. Germline V CDR1 and CDR2: LGHDT, YNNKEL (reference sequence). The CDR3 DNA reads as TGTGCCAGCAGCCAAGGGACAGGAAGTTTGCTCTATGGCTACACCTTC. It yields the protein CASSQGTGSLLYGYTF.

J is TRBJ1-2 and V is TRBV5-1; D uncertain. CDR1 is SGHRS and CDR2 is YFSETQ in the germline V gene. CDR3 length: 14 residues. The ends were cut back, 0 bases at V and 5 bases at J, with 11 bases in the middle. In nucleotides, the CDR3 is TGCGCCAGCAGCTTGGACGTCAGTGGTTATGGCTACACCTTC. As protein: CASSLDVSGYGYTF.

The chain is built from TRBV5-1 and TRBJ2-5; maybe TRBD1 (5 bases). V dropped 0 bases and J dropped 5 bases, with 8 bases sitting between them. CDR3 length equals 13 residues. Germline assignment: CDR1 SGHRS and CDR2 YFSETQ. The CDR3 nucleotides are TGCGCCAGCAGCTTGGCAGGGTCGGAGACCCAGTACTTC. It codes for CASSLAGSETQYF. Drawing the rest from reference TRBV5-1 and TRBJ2-5, the complete variable domain is KAGVTQTPRYLIKTRGQQVTLSCSPISGHRSVSWYQQTPGQGLQFLFEYFSETQRNKGNFPGRFSGRQFSNSRSEMNVSTLELGDSALYLCASSLAGSETQYFGPGTRLLVL.

This clone was counted a single time. The rearrangement links TRBV19 to TRBJ2-5; 7 bases line up with TRBD1. The CDR3 is made up of 14 amino acids. The germline gives CDR1 LNHDA, CDR2 SQIVND (reference sequence). The ends lost 1 base at V and 1 base at J; junction bases unmatched: 0. The CDR3 protein is CASSIGDSQETQYF. The DNA for the CDR3 is TGTGCCAGTAGTATAGGGGACAGCCAAGAGACCCAGTACTTC.